A single sample gave rise to the 29 T cell receptor beta chains below, sequenced in a study of PD-L1 blockade in urothelial cancer. Assay: immunoSEQ multiplex PCR; the TCRdb copy retains only in-frame clones and omits some. The sample includes about 23,000 clones, around 91% of them seen just once. Time point given: peripheral blood 6 weeks after treatment start. Material: PBMCs, obtained around atezolizumab (anti-PD-L1) treatment. The receptors were gathered from a woman aged 55-70 years with urothelial cancer.

V is TRBV11-3 and J is TRBJ1-1, with D unclear. The CDR3 has 13 residues. CDR1 and CDR2 (germline): SGHNT, YENEEA. Trimming pared 0 bases from V and 3 bases from J, leaving 5 bases between. The CDR3 coding sequence is TGTGCCAGCAGCTTAGAGAGCTACACTGAAGCTTTCTTT. This translates into CASSLESYTEAFF.

The genes are TRBV6-1 and TRBJ2-1; TRBD1 matches 8 bases. CDR3 length: 15 residues. V shed 7 bases and J 13 bases; nucleotides not matched to a gene: 18. CDR1 is MNHNS and CDR2 is SASEGT in the germline V gene. The CDR3 sequence: CASTVGQAGVPSQFF. The CDR3 nucleotides read TGTGCCAGCACTGTGGGACAGGCCGGAGTCCCCTCACAGTTCTTC.

This clone has only one observation. The chain joins TRBV4-1 to TRBJ1-1; 10 positions agree with TRBD1. The germline V gene encodes CDR1 MGHRA and CDR2 YSYEKL. CDR3 length equals 15 residues. V was pared by 6 bases and J by 7 bases, with 11 bases of the junction left unmatched. As DNA, the CDR3 is TGCGCCAGCAGATTAAGGGGACAGGGGACGAATGAAGCTTTCTTT. This sequence encodes CASRLRGQGTNEAFF.

This chain uses TRBV14 with TRBJ1-2; a weak D match, TRBD1 (5 bases). Germline V gene lookup returns CDR1 SGHDN and CDR2 FVKESK. CDR3 size: 13 residues. Between the trimmed V and J ends, which lost 6 bases and 4 bases, there was a span of 12 bases. The CDR3 sequence is CASSDPGGYGYTF. The CDR3 DNA is TGTGCCAGCAGTGACCCGGGGGGCTATGGCTACACCTTC.

J is TRBJ1-3 and V is TRBV4-3, with a weak D call TRBD1 (5 bases). The V gene lost 3 bases and the J gene lost 0 bases, with 12 bases spanning the gap. The CDR3 consists of 16 residues. Germline loops: CDR1 LGHNA, CDR2 YSLEER. The CDR3, as DNA: TGCGCCAGCAGCCATGGGACCGGGAGCTCTGGAAACACCATATATTTT. This codes for CASSHGTGSSGNTIYF.

Here the CDR3 reads CASSQGVATEAFF. The CDR3 DNA sequence: TGTGCCAGCAGTCAGGGGGTGGCTACTGAAGCTTTCTTT. This chain joins TRBV6-5 and TRBJ1-1; 7 bases align to TRBD1. Unmatched junction bases numbered 5, after V lost 5 bases and J lost 5 bases. Germline CDR1 is MNHEY and CDR2 is SVGAGI. CDR3 length: 13 residues.

J is TRBJ2-1 and V is TRBV7-8; TRBD2 agrees at 9 bases. Germline CDR1 is SGHVS and CDR2 is FQNEAQ. With V trimmed by 1 base and J by 4 bases, 2 bases remained unmatched. The length of the CDR3 is 15 residues. The CDR3 nucleotides are TGTGCCAGCAGCTTAGTAGCGGGGGAGTACAATGAGCAGTTCTTC. Translated, it gives CASSLVAGEYNEQFF. Supplemented by reference TRBV7-8 and TRBJ2-1, the full variable domain reads GAGVSQSPRYKVAKRGQDVALRCDPISGHVSLFWYQQALGQGPEFLTYFQNEAQLDKSGLPSDRFFAERPEGSVSTLKIQRTQQEDSAVYLCASSLVAGEYNEQFFGPGTRLTVL.

This sequence joins TRBV4-1 and TRBJ1-2; D is unclear. This CDR3 is 14 amino acids long. Trimming pared 0 bases from V and 7 bases from J, leaving 12 bases between. Looked up from germline, CDR1 is MGHRA and CDR2 is YSYEKL. The CDR3 loop reads CASSQDGRVSGYTF. The CDR3 region has the DNA TGCGCCAGCAGCCAAGATGGGCGGGTCAGTGGCTACACCTTC.

V gene TRBV11-2 combines with J gene TRBJ1-5, with D unclear. Germline V gene data show CDR1 as SGHAT and CDR2 as FQNNGV. Trimming removed 4 bases from V and 3 bases from J, with 4 bases in between. This CDR3 has 12 residues. CDR3 bases: TGTGCCAGCAGCTCCCTCAATCAGCCCCAGCATTTT. This encodes CASSSLNQPQHF.

The V call is TRBV7-2, the J call TRBJ2-7, with a weak D call TRBD1 (6 bases). Trimming shortened V by 1 base and J by 1 base, and 11 bases separated the two germline ends. The CDR3 is 15 amino acids. Germline V gene data show CDR1 as SGHTA and CDR2 as FQGNSA. DNA for the CDR3: TGTGCCAGCAGCTTAGTACGAGGGGGATCCTACGAGCAGTACTTC. Encoded protein: CASSLVRGGSYEQYF.

This sequence joins TRBV29-1 and TRBJ2-1; no reliable D call. Per germline, CDR1 SQVTM and CDR2 ANQGSEA. Trimming took 1 base from V and 8 from J, leaving 18 bases between them. The CDR3 loop spans 15 amino acids. This CDR3 reads CSVEGLGWVSDEQFF. As DNA, the CDR3 is TGCAGCGTTGAAGGCCTAGGTTGGGTTTCGGATGAGCAGTTCTTC.

This clone has only one observation. The genes are TRBV27 and TRBJ2-7; 11 bases match TRBD1. The CDR3 spans 14 residues. V shed 6 bases and J 2 bases; nucleotides not matched to a gene: 3. CDR1 is MNHEY, CDR2 SMNVEV, per germline (reference sequence). CDR3 amino acids: CASSLDRGPYEQYF. The DNA of the CDR3 is TGTGCCAGCAGCCTGGACAGGGGGCCCTACGAGCAGTACTTC.

The chain employs TRBV7-2 and TRBJ2-1; 9 bases map to TRBD2. Per the germline V gene, CDR1 is SGHTA and CDR2 is FQGNSA. This CDR3 has 12 residues. J lost 11 bases, V lost 4 bases, and 3 bases had no gene match. The CDR3 DNA follows: TGTGCCAGCAGCTCGGGACTAGCAAAGCAGTTCTTC. This encodes CASSSGLAKQFF.

The chain carries TRBV5-1 and TRBJ2-2; 11 positions match TRBD1. The CDR3 contains 16 residues. V lost 4 bases, J lost 4 bases, and 6 bases stayed unmatched. Germline CDR1 reads SGHRS; CDR2 reads YFSETQ. CDR3 in DNA: TGCGCCAGCAGCCCCTCGGGACAGGGGGGCACCGGGGAGCTGTTTTTT. Protein product: CASSPSGQGGTGELFF.

A single count supports this clone. The J gene is TRBJ2-7, the V gene TRBV25-1; D is ambiguous. Trimming pared 1 base from V and 6 bases from J, leaving 4 bases between. The CDR3 is 11 amino acids. Germline loops: CDR1 MGHDK, CDR2 SYGVNS. DNA of the CDR3: TGTGCCAGCAGTGAATTCATCGAGCAGTACTTC. It codes for CASSEFIEQYF.

The chain employs TRBV5-6 and TRBJ2-7; 7 bases are a match to TRBD2. The junction had 12 bases not matched to a gene; V was cut back by 1 base and J by 2 bases. The CDR3 loop spans 17 amino acids. Germline-derived CDR1 and CDR2 are SGHDT and YYEEEE. The CDR3 DNA reads TGTGCCAGCAGCTTGTTATTGTCGGCGGGAGCCCCCTACGAGCAGTACTTC. Its translation: CASSLLLSAGAPYEQYF.

This rearrangement joins TRBV4-2 to TRBJ1-4; D gene unclear. Germline CDR1 LGHNA, CDR2 YNFKEQ. V lost 4 bases and J 5 bases, leaving 11 bases between the germline ends. The CDR3 has 14 residues. DNA of the CDR3: TGTGCCAGCAGCCCCCGGGAGACAAATGAAAAACTGTTTTTT. Residues: CASSPRETNEKLFF.

The chain recombines TRBV5-1 with TRBJ2-5; D may be TRBD1 (5 bases). Germline assignment: CDR1 SGHRS and CDR2 YFSETQ. Trimming took off 4 bases at V and 0 bases at J, with 13 bases between the two ends. This CDR3 contains 15 residues. The CDR3 nucleotides are TGCGCCAGCAGCCCAGGGCTGAACAACCAAGAGACCCAGTACTTC. Amino acid sequence: CASSPGLNNQETQYF.

This chain links TRBV4-2 with TRBJ2-1; 9 bases line up with TRBD2. CDR3 length: 16 amino acids. Germline V gives CDR1 LGHNA, CDR2 YNFKEQ. V shed 1 base, J shed 7 bases, and the junction held 8 bases outside the gene matches. CDR3 loop: CASSQGLAGVGNEQFF. As DNA, the CDR3 is TGTGCCAGCAGCCAAGGTTTAGCGGGAGTGGGGAATGAGCAGTTCTTC.

The rearrangement links TRBV7-9 to TRBJ2-7; 8 nucleotides align to TRBD1. V was pared by 1 base and J by 6 bases, with 5 bases of the junction left unmatched. Germline CDR1 is SEHNR and CDR2 is FQNEAQ (reference sequence). This CDR3 has 14 residues. CDR3: CASSLDGQGSEQYF. The CDR3 DNA follows: TGTGCCAGCAGCTTAGACGGACAGGGAAGCGAGCAGTACTTC.

This chain links TRBV4-3 with TRBJ1-5; 9 positions match TRBD1. The length of the CDR3 is 19 residues. Trimming cost V 2 bases and J 2 bases; bases outside gene matches: 13. The V gene's germline CDR1 is LGHNA and CDR2 YSLEER. The CDR3 reads CASSQPRRAQGARNQPQHF. CDR3 nucleotide sequence: TGCGCCAGCAGCCAACCCCGGAGGGCACAGGGGGCGCGCAATCAGCCCCAGCATTTT.

This clone was observed a single time. J is TRBJ2-3 and V is TRBV5-8; D not certain. This CDR3 spans 13 amino acids. The germline V gene encodes CDR1 SGHTS and CDR2 YDEGEE. The V and J ends lost 0 bases and 7 bases respectively, with 9 bases between them. Here the CDR3 reads CASSLGVLYTQYF. CDR3 bases: TGTGCCAGCAGCTTGGGTGTTTTATATACGCAGTATTTT.

This chain links TRBV19 with TRBJ1-5; 10 bases map to TRBD1. The length of the CDR3 is 14 residues. Germline-derived CDR1 and CDR2 are LNHDA and SQIVND (reference sequence). Trimming cost V 2 bases and J 7 bases; bases outside gene matches: 2. The CDR3 spells CASSIRTGGQPQHF. The CDR3 DNA reads TGTGCCAGTAGTATAAGGACAGGGGGACAGCCCCAGCATTTT. The full variable domain, its missing parts supplied by reference TRBV19 and TRBJ1-5, is DGGITQSPKYLFRKEGQNVTLSCEQNLNHDAMYWYRQDPGQGLRLIYYSQIVNDFQKGDIAEGYSVSREKKESFPLTVTSAQKNPTAFYLCASSIRTGGQPQHFGDGTRLSIL.

There are a few counts of this clone. The rearrangement uses TRBV7-9 and TRBJ1-5; 7 bases are shared with TRBD1. V lost 5 bases to trimming and J lost 4 bases; unmatched junction nucleotides: 8. CDR3 length equals 15 residues. Germline-derived CDR1 and CDR2 are SEHNR and FQNEAQ (reference sequence). The CDR3 sequence: CASSLQGPGNQPQHF. CDR3 nucleotides: TGTGCCAGCAGCCTACAGGGGCCCGGGAATCAGCCCCAGCATTTT.

The chain has TRBV20-1 and TRBJ2-5; no firm D call. Germline V gene data show CDR1 as DFQATT and CDR2 as SNEGSKA (reference sequence). V lost 5 bases and J lost 5, with 9 bases in between. The length of the CDR3 is 11 residues. CDR3 DNA: TGCAGTGCTTGGGCGACGGAGACCCAGTACTTC. It translates to CSAWATETQYF.

V gene TRBV5-4 combines with J gene TRBJ2-1; 10 nucleotides line up with TRBD1. CDR3 length: 14 residues. Germline trimming cut 4 bases from V and 13 bases from J; bases unmatched to any gene: 11. Germline loops: CDR1 SGHNT, CDR2 YYREEE (reference sequence). Here the CDR3 DNA reads TGTGCCAGCAGCCTCCGGGACAGGGGCGTGGAACAGTTCTTC. It is translated as CASSLRDRGVEQFF.

The rearrangement uses TRBV7-3 and TRBJ2-5, with 8 bases fitting TRBD2. Losses at the gene ends were 2 bases for V and 3 bases for J; bases not matched to a gene: 5. The germline V gene has CDR1 SGHTA and CDR2 FQGTGA. The CDR3 extends over 15 amino acids. CDR3 DNA: TGTGCCAGCAGCTTAGGCGGGGGGAAGAAAGAGACCCAGTACTTC. Translated: CASSLGGGKKETQYF. Using reference TRBV7-3 and TRBJ2-5 for the parts outside the CDR3, the full variable domain is GAGVSQTPSNKVTEKGKYVELRCDPISGHTALYWYRQSLGQGPEFLIYFQGTGAADDSGLPNDRFFAVRPEGSVSTLKIQRTERGDSAVYLCASSLGGGKKETQYFGPGTRLLVL.

The chain is built from TRBV21-1 and TRBJ2-2; the table calls TRBD2, which could not be checked here. TRBV21-1 is tagged as a pseudogene. The CDR3 length is 17 residues. CDR3 sequence reads: CASSKGSGRTHTGELFF. The CDR3 nucleotides read TGTGCCAGCAGCAAAGGTAGCGGGAGAACACACACCGGGGAGCTGTTTTTT.

The chain joins TRBV7-8 to TRBJ2-5; 7 bases are shared with TRBD2. Trimming cost V 4 bases and J 4 bases; bases outside gene matches: 0. The CDR3 totals 12 residues. Germline-derived CDR1 and CDR2 are SGHVS and FQNEAQ. CDR3 DNA sequence: TGTGCCAGCAGCTGGGGGGGAGAGACCCAGTACTTC. This sequence encodes CASSWGGETQYF. Full variable domain (rest looked up from reference TRBV7-8 and TRBJ2-5): GAGVSQSPRYKVAKRGQDVALRCDPISGHVSLFWYQQALGQGPEFLTYFQNEAQLDKSGLPSDRFFAERPEGSVSTLKIQRTQQEDSAVYLCASSWGGETQYFGPGTRLLVL.